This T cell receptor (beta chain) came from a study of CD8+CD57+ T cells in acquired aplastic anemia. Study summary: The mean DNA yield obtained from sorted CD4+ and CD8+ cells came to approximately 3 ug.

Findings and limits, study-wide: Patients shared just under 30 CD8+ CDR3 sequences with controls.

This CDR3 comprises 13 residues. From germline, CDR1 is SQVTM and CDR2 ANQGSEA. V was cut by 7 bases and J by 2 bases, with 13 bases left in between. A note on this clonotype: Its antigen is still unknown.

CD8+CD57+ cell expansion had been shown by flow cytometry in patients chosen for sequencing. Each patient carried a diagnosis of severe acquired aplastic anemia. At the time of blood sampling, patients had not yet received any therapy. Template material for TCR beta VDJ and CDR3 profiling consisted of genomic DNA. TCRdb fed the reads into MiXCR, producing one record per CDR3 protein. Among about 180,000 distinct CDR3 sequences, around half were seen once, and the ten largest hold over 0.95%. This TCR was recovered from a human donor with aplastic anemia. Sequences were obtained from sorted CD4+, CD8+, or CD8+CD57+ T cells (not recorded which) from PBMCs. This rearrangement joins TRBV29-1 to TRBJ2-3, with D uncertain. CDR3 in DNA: TGCAGCGCCACGGCGGCGGCCACAGATACGCAGTATTTT. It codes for CSATAAATDTQYF.